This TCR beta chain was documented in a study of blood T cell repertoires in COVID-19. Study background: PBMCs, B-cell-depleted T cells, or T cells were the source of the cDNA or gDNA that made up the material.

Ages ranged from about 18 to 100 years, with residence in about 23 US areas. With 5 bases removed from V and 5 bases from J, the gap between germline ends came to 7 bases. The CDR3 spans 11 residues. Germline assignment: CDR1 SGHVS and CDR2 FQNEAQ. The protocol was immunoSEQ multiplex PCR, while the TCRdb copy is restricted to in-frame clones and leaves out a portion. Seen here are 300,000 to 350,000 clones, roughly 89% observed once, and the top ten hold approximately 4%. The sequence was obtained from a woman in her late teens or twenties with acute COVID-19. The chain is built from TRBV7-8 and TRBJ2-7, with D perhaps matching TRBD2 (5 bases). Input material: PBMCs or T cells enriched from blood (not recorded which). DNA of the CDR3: TGTGCCAGCAGCCGGAGGAACGAGCAGTACTTC. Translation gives CASSRRNEQYF.